This T cell receptor beta chain was recovered during a study of cytomegalovirus exposure and HLA in healthy donors. Study-level results: The likely origin of a cluster of highly shared sequence variants was a sequencing artifact.

About this clone itself: Its antigen is not known.

Each of the donors was a healthy bone marrow donor. In the PCR, 60 Vbeta and 13 Jbeta primers were used. Sequencing used immunoSEQ multiplex PCR; TCRdb keeps in-frame clones, though not all of them. Here the sample spans 150,000 to 200,000 clones, approximately 80% being singletons. This CDR3 comprises 15 residues. J was trimmed by 5 bases and V by 4 bases; bases with no gene match: 6. The germline V gene encodes CDR1 MGHRA and CDR2 YSYEKL. V and J are TRBV4-1 and TRBJ2-7, with 12 bases identical to TRBD2. The sequenced sample was PBMCs. The clonotype comes from a woman aged 45 to 65 in good health and CMV-seronegative. Here the CDR3 DNA reads TGCGCCAGCAGCCGGACTCTAGCGGGAGGGAACGAGCAGTACTTC. This gives the protein CASSRTLAGGNEQYF.